The 11 T cell receptor beta chains presented below share a single source sample, sequenced in a study of identical twins. TCRdb re-derived calls from the 5' RACE reads in MiXCR, one entry per CDR3 protein. The table includes about 890,000 distinct CDR3 sequences, 9% to 15% detected once. The sample was also linked to a second study, of yellow fever vaccine responses in identical twins.

Source material: PBMCs. These TCRs come from a woman aged 18-29 years in good health.

In this sample, this clonotype turned up many times. The chain's CDR3 is CASSFRRANTEAFF. The CDR3 nucleotides are TGTGCCAGCAGTTTCCGCAGGGCGAACACTGAAGCTTTCTTT. V is TRBV28 and J is TRBJ1-1; D is perhaps TRBD1 (5 bases). This CDR3 is 14 amino acids long. V was clipped by 3 bases and J by 1 base, with 9 bases between them. Per the germline V gene, CDR1 is MDHEN and CDR2 is SYDVKM.

This clonotype came up a few times. The chain employs TRBV9 and TRBJ2-7; D is possibly TRBD1 or TRBD2 (5 bases each). V dropped 0 bases and J dropped 3 bases, with 10 bases sitting between them. Germline-derived CDR1 and CDR2 are SGDLS and YYNGEE. This CDR3 has 14 residues. The DNA of the CDR3 is TGTGCCAGCAGCGTAGGTAGAGGGGTCTACGAGCAGTACTTC. Protein sequence: CASSVGRGVYEQYF.

Only a few counts were recorded for this clonotype. V usage is TRBV9 and J usage is TRBJ2-5, with 8 bases lining up with TRBD1. Losses at the gene ends were 4 bases for V and 5 bases for J; bases not matched to a gene: 7. This CDR3 is built from 14 residues. Germline V gene lookup returns CDR1 SGDLS and CDR2 YYNGEE. This CDR3 is CASSKGQGTETQYF. As DNA, the CDR3 is TGTGCCAGCAGCAAAGGACAGGGAACGGAGACCCAGTACTTC.

This clonotype showed up just a few times. The genes are TRBV3-1 and TRBJ2-7; D may be TRBD1 or TRBD2 (5 bases each). The CDR3 is 15 residues long. CDR1 and CDR2 (germline): LGHDT, YNNKEL (reference sequence). V was shortened by 0 bases and J by 6 bases, with 15 bases between the two germline ends. This chain's CDR3 is CASSQDKGIGGEQYF. CDR3 bases: TGTGCCAGCAGCCAAGATAAGGGGATTGGGGGCGAGCAGTACTTC.

This clonotype was recorded many times. This chain links TRBV24-1 with TRBJ2-1, with 14 bases fitting TRBD2. CDR1 and CDR2 (germline): KGHDR, SFDVKD. Trimming cost V 4 bases and J 8 bases; bases outside gene matches: 6. The CDR3 loop spans 16 amino acids. The CDR3, as DNA: TGTGCCACCAGTGAGGCGAGACTAGCGGGAGGGGATGAGCAGTTCTTC. This sequence encodes CATSEARLAGGDEQFF.

This clonotype was counted only a few times. This chain joins TRBV29-1 and TRBJ2-1; D is perhaps TRBD1 (5 bases). The CDR3 totals 14 residues. The V gene lost 5 bases and the J gene lost 6 bases, with 17 bases spanning the gap. Germline loops: CDR1 SQVTM, CDR2 ANQGSEA. The CDR3 region is CSVLWQGLVNEQFF. In nucleotides, the CDR3 is TGCAGCGTTTTATGGCAGGGTCTTGTCAATGAGCAGTTCTTC.

The gene calls are TRBV7-9 and TRBJ2-7, with D perhaps TRBD1 (6 bases). Germline CDR1 and CDR2: SEHNR and FQNEAQ (reference sequence). The CDR3 loop spans 14 amino acids. With 5 bases removed from V and 3 bases from J, the gap between germline ends came to 14 bases. The CDR3 loop reads CASSLGQRIYEQYF. DNA of the CDR3: TGTGCCAGCAGCCTCGGACAGCGAATCTACGAGCAGTACTTC.

This clonotype was found a few times. The chain combines TRBV7-6 with TRBJ1-1; 8 positions agree with TRBD1. Per germline, CDR1 SGHVS and CDR2 FNYEAQ. V trimming: 0 bases; J trimming: 5 bases; junction bases outside the gene matches: 8. CDR3 length: 16 residues. The CDR3 sequence is CASSLASDRGWTEAFF. The CDR3 bases are TGTGCCAGCAGCTTAGCCTCCGACAGGGGTTGGACTGAAGCTTTCTTT.

The chain uses TRBV2 and TRBJ2-5, with D perhaps matching TRBD1 (6 bases). The V end was cut by 3 bases, the J end by 2 bases, with 7 bases between. Germline V lookup: CDR1 SNHLY, CDR2 FYNNEI. The CDR3 runs to 13 residues. CDR3 DNA: TGTGCCAGCAGTGACCAGGGGCAAGAGACCCAGTACTTC. It specifies CASSDQGQETQYF.

V and J are TRBV4-1 and TRBJ2-7; TRBD2 might be the D (6 bases). With 5 bases removed from V and 5 bases from J, the gap between germline ends came to 13 bases. CDR3 size: 13 residues. Looked up from germline, CDR1 is MGHRA and CDR2 is YSYEKL. For the CDR3, the DNA is TGCGCCAGCAGCGAGCCCCCGGGGGACGAGCAGTACTTC. It yields the protein CASSEPPGDEQYF.

This clonotype showed up many times. The J gene is TRBJ1-5, the V gene TRBV27, with D possibly TRBD1 on 6 matching bases. The CDR3 is 16 amino acids. The ends were cut back, 6 bases at V and 9 bases at J, with 24 bases in the middle. Looked up from germline, CDR1 is MNHEY and CDR2 is SMNVEV (reference sequence). CDR3 coding DNA: TGTGCCAGCAGCTTCTCGGCGGGGGGCGCACGGTGGCCCCAGCATTTT. Translating gives CASSFSAGGARWPQHF.